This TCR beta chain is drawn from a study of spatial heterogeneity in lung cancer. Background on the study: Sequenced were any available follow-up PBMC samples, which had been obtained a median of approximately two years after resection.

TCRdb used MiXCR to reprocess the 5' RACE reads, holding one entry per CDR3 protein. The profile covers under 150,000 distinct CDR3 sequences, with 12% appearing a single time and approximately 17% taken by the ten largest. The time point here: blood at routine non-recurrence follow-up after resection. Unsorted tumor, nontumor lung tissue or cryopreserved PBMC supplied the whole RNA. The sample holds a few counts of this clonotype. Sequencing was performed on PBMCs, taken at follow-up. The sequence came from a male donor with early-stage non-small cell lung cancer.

CDR3: CASSTETSSGANVLTF. The CDR3 nucleotides read TGTGCCAGTAGTACCGAGACAAGCTCTGGGGCCAACGTCCTGACTTTC. The gene calls are TRBV19 and TRBJ2-6; no reliable D call. The CDR3 sequence is 16 residues long. The V gene's germline CDR1 is LNHDA and CDR2 SQIVND (reference sequence). V lost 4 bases and J lost 0, with 10 bases in between.